Each of the 27 T cell receptor beta chains below was sequenced from the same sample in a study of blood T cell repertoires in COVID-19. Sequenced by immunoSEQ multiplex PCR; TCRdb stores in-frame clones only, minus some. The sample gives under 150,000 clones, 80% of which show up once; 13% is in the top ten. The sample comprised peripheral blood. All receptors derive from a man aged 55-75 years with active or convalescent COVID-19.

The chain recombines TRBV5-4 with TRBJ2-3; the D gene is possibly TRBD2 (6 bases). The CDR3 spans 14 residues. The V and J ends lost 4 bases and 0 bases respectively, with 9 bases between them. Germline V gene data show CDR1 as SGHNT and CDR2 as YYREEE (reference sequence). CDR3 coding DNA: TGTGCCAGCAGCCCGGGGGATAGCACAGATACGCAGTATTTT. This codes for CASSPGDSTDTQYF.

The rearrangement uses TRBV7-2 and TRBJ2-7, with 9 bases that match TRBD2. The junction had 7 bases not matched to a gene; V was cut back by 5 bases and J by 2 bases. Germline CDR1 and CDR2: SGHTA and FQGNSA. The CDR3 has 15 residues. The CDR3: CASSQKAGGTYEQYF. The CDR3 DNA reads as TGTGCCAGCAGCCAAAAAGCGGGAGGAACCTACGAGCAGTACTTC.

V is TRBV28 and J is TRBJ2-7; 10 bases align to TRBD1. V lost 3 bases to trimming and J lost 2 bases; unmatched junction nucleotides: 4. Germline V gene data show CDR1 as MDHEN and CDR2 as SYDVKM. CDR3 length: 15 amino acids. CDR3 coding DNA: TGTGCCAGCAGTTTGTTCGGGACAGGGGCCTACGAGCAGTACTTC. Translation: CASSLFGTGAYEQYF.

This clone was observed a handful of times. The chain is built from TRBV28 and TRBJ2-1, with a tentative D call TRBD2 (6 bases). Trimming took 5 bases from V and 10 from J, leaving 21 bases between them. CDR3 length: 15 amino acids. Germline V CDR1 and CDR2: MDHEN, SYDVKM. The CDR3 nucleotides are TGTGCCAGCAGTGGCGGGACGGACGTCATTCGGGAGCAGTTCTTC. Protein product: CASSGGTDVIREQFF. The full variable domain, in which reference TRBV28 and TRBJ2-1 provide the parts outside the CDR3, is DVKVTQSSRYLVKRTGEKVFLECVQDMDHENMFWYRQDPGLGLRLIYFSYDVKMKEKGDIPEGYSVSREKKERFSLILESASTNQTSMYLCASSGGTDVIREQFFGPGTRLTVL.

The chain recombines TRBV11-2 with TRBJ1-1; D is uncertain. The CDR3 has 14 residues. The ends were cut back, 0 bases at V and 4 bases at J, with 9 bases in the middle. Germline assignment: CDR1 SGHAT and CDR2 FQNNGV. CDR3 loop: CASSLDRWSTEAFF. The CDR3 DNA reads as TGTGCCAGCAGCTTAGACAGATGGAGCACTGAAGCTTTCTTT.

V is TRBV6-5 and J is TRBJ1-1; TRBD1 is a possible D gene (5 bases). CDR1 and CDR2 from the germline V gene are MNHEY and SVGAGI. The V end was cut by 8 bases, the J end by 3 bases, with 16 bases between. The CDR3 length is 14 residues. CDR3 coding DNA: TGTGCCAGCCAACCGCCCATGGGGCACACTGAAGCTTTCTTT. Protein product: CASQPPMGHTEAFF.

The rearrangement joins TRBV9 to TRBJ1-4, with TRBD1 matching over 9 bases. The germline V gene has CDR1 SGDLS and CDR2 YYNGEE. The CDR3 has 14 amino acids. The junction had 3 bases not matched to a gene; V was cut back by 4 bases and J by 5 bases. CDR3 in amino acids: CASSLGQGNEKLFF. CDR3 bases: TGTGCCAGCAGCCTCGGACAGGGGAATGAAAAACTGTTTTTT.

This clone was seen only once. This rearrangement joins TRBV10-3 to TRBJ2-7, with a tentative D call TRBD1 (6 bases). Germline CDR1 and CDR2: ENHRY and SYGVKD. The CDR3 runs 14 residues. V was trimmed by 2 bases and J by 3 bases, leaving 11 bases between them. CDR3 bases: TGTGCCATCAGTGAGAGCGACAGGATCTACGAGCAGTACTTC. Residues: CAISESDRIYEQYF.

This clone appeared many times. One junction end does not reproduce the germline sequence, and a read error may be involved. The rearrangement joins TRBV28 to TRBJ1-4; TRBD1 aligns across 7 bases. Germline CDR1 and CDR2: MDHEN and SYDVKM. The CDR3 length is 13 residues. The CDR3 region is CASSPQGTSRGIF. Written as DNA, the CDR3 is TGTGCCAGCAGTCCACAGGGGACATCAAGAGGGATTTTT.

V and J are TRBV5-1 and TRBJ2-7; 10 nucleotides match TRBD2. Per germline, CDR1 SGHRS and CDR2 YFSETQ. The CDR3 spans 15 residues. V lost 4 bases, J lost 3 bases, and 7 bases stayed unmatched. The CDR3 bases are TGCGCCAGCAGCGTGGATGGGACTAGCGACTACGAGCAGTACTTC. Translated, it gives CASSVDGTSDYEQYF.

The chain has TRBV5-1 and TRBJ2-5, with a tentative D call TRBD2 (6 bases). From germline, CDR1 is SGHRS and CDR2 YFSETQ. V was cut by 4 bases and J by 2 bases, with 12 bases left in between. CDR3 length equals 14 residues. CDR3 sequence: CASSPPTRQETQYF. CDR3 nucleotides: TGCGCCAGCAGCCCCCCGACTAGACAAGAGACCCAGTACTTC.

The CDR3 DNA reads as TGTGCCAGCTCACCCGGGACAGGCGGAGGAGAAAAACTGTTTTTT. Protein sequence: CASSPGTGGGEKLFF. The chain employs TRBV18 and TRBJ1-4; 8 bases are a match to TRBD1. Germline CDR1 KGHSH, CDR2 LQKENI. Trimming removed 3 bases from V and 8 bases from J; junction bases left unmatched: 8. CDR3 length: 15 residues.

CDR3 bases: TGTGCCAGTAAACCGGGACTCTCAACTAATGAAAAACTGTTTTTT. It yields the protein CASKPGLSTNEKLFF. The chain has TRBV19 and TRBJ1-4, with D perhaps TRBD1 (5 bases). This CDR3 is 15 amino acids long. Trimming pared 7 bases from V and 0 bases from J, leaving 12 bases between. Looked up from germline, CDR1 is LNHDA and CDR2 is SQIVND (reference sequence).

This clone was detected only a few times. The CDR3 reads CASSQVQNPSGNTIYF. The CDR3 DNA follows: TGTGCCAGCAGCCAAGTGCAGAACCCCTCTGGAAACACCATATATTTT. The chain couples TRBV3-1 (or the pseudogene TRBV3-2) to TRBJ1-3; no firm D call. V gave up 1 base and J gave up 0 bases, with 10 bases separating them. Germline V gene data show CDR1 as LGHDT and CDR2 as YNNKEL (reference sequence). This CDR3 is 16 amino acids long.

This chain uses TRBV28 with TRBJ1-1; 9 positions agree with TRBD1. The CDR3 contains 17 residues. Unmatched junction bases numbered 13, after V lost 5 bases and J lost 3 bases. CDR1 and CDR2 from the germline V gene are MDHEN and SYDVKM. CDR3 loop: CASSTPGTGKADTEAFF. In nucleotides, the CDR3 is TGTGCCAGCAGTACCCCCGGGACAGGGAAGGCGGACACTGAAGCTTTCTTT.

The V and J genes are TRBV9 and TRBJ2-1; unclear D gene. CDR1 and CDR2 (germline): SGDLS, YYNGEE. V shed 3 bases and J shed 8 bases, with 6 bases lying between them. CDR3 size: 11 residues. CDR3 protein: CASSALHEQFF. The CDR3, as DNA: TGTGCCAGCAGCGCCCTCCATGAGCAGTTCTTC.

V gene TRBV19 combines with J gene TRBJ2-4, with 8 bases lining up with TRBD2. This CDR3 comprises 15 residues. From germline, CDR1 is LNHDA and CDR2 SQIVND (reference sequence). Germline trimming cut 5 bases from V and 5 bases from J; bases unmatched to any gene: 8. The DNA of the CDR3 is TGTGCCAGTAGTGTTCTACTAGCGGAAGAAAACATTCAGTACTTC. Residues: CASSVLLAEENIQYF.

The chain couples TRBV9 to TRBJ2-3, with 10 bases matching TRBD2. Germline CDR1 reads SGDLS; CDR2 reads YYNGEE. CDR3 size: 16 residues. With V trimmed by 3 bases and J by 2 bases, 6 bases remained unmatched. CDR3 protein: CASSARTSGTTDTQYF. The DNA of the CDR3 is TGTGCCAGCAGCGCCCGGACTAGCGGAACCACAGATACGCAGTATTTT.

This chain connects TRBV6-2 or TRBV6-3 to TRBJ2-7; 10 nucleotides line up with TRBD2. This CDR3 region has 18 residues. The V gene end was trimmed by 0 bases and the J gene end by 6 bases; junction bases not matched to a gene: 14. Germline CDR1 MNHEY, CDR2 SVGEGT. CDR3 in amino acids: CASSYSPLAGAFKGEQYF. CDR3 sequence (DNA): TGTGCCAGCAGTTACTCCCCGCTAGCGGGAGCGTTCAAAGGCGAGCAGTACTTC.

The chain carries TRBV9 and TRBJ2-5, with 8 bases that match TRBD2. The CDR3 sequence is 15 residues long. In germline, CDR1 is SGDLS, CDR2 YYNGEE. Unmatched junction bases numbered 9, after V lost 6 bases and J lost 2 bases. The CDR3 protein is CASTPRGGLQETQYF. In DNA, the CDR3 is TGTGCCAGCACCCCCCGGGGGGGTTTACAAGAGACCCAGTACTTC.

V gene TRBV5-1 combines with J gene TRBJ2-2; TRBD2 matches at 9 bases. Germline V gene data show CDR1 as SGHRS and CDR2 as YFSETQ. The V and J ends lost 4 bases and 1 base, in that order; junction bases with no gene match: 5. CDR3 length: 16 amino acids. This chain's CDR3 is CASSPLAGRNTGELFF. CDR3 bases: TGCGCCAGCAGCCCTCTAGCGGGACGGAACACCGGGGAGCTGTTTTTT. Filled out from reference TRBV5-1 and TRBJ2-2, the complete variable domain reads KAGVTQTPRYLIKTRGQQVTLSCSPISGHRSVSWYQQTPGQGLQFLFEYFSETQRNKGNFPGRFSGRQFSNSRSEMNVSTLELGDSALYLCASSPLAGRNTGELFFGEGSRLTVL.

A word on this clone: Distinct nucleotide sequences in the sample also encode this CDR3. The chain has TRBV9 and TRBJ1-5, with a possible D match to TRBD1 (6 bases). Deletions cut 0 bases from V and 5 bases from J, with 6 bases between. There are 13 residues in the CDR3. Per the germline V gene, CDR1 is SGDLS and CDR2 is YYNGEE. The CDR3 DNA is TGTGCCAGCAGCGTAGAGGGGGATCAGCCCCAGCATTTT. This sequence encodes CASSVEGDQPQHF.

Written as DNA, the CDR3 is TGTGCCAGCAGCGTAAGCCTAGATACGCAGTATTTT. Translation gives CASSVSLDTQYF. The rearrangement uses TRBV9 and TRBJ2-3, with no clear D. V was shortened by 1 base and J by 5 bases, with 5 bases between the two germline ends. Looked up from germline, CDR1 is SGDLS and CDR2 is YYNGEE. CDR3 length: 12 amino acids.

CDR3: CASSPGGTYTGELFF. The CDR3 bases are TGCGCCAGCAGCCCCGGGGGGACCTACACCGGGGAGCTGTTTTTT. This chain connects TRBV4-3 to TRBJ2-2; TRBD2 matches at 7 bases. Germline V gives CDR1 LGHNA, CDR2 YSLEER. The CDR3 runs to 15 residues. The V and J ends lost 4 bases and 3 bases, in that order; junction bases with no gene match: 5.

The chain joins TRBV5-5 to TRBJ1-4; 9 bases line up with TRBD1. CDR3 length: 19 residues. J was trimmed by 5 bases and V by 3 bases; bases with no gene match: 17. The germline CDR1 and CDR2 sequences are SGHKS and YYEKEE (reference sequence). CDR3: CASSSPVPGQGAPNEKLFF. CDR3 bases: TGTGCCAGCAGCTCCCCAGTCCCGGGACAGGGCGCACCCAATGAAAAACTGTTTTTT. The whole variable domain, filled in from reference TRBV5-5 and TRBJ1-4, reads DAGVTQSPTHLIKTRGQQVTLRCSPISGHKSVSWYQQVLGQGPQFIFQYYEKEERGRGNFPDRFSARQFPNYSSELNVNALLLGDSALYLCASSSPVPGQGAPNEKLFFGSGTQLSVL.

The chain employs TRBV28 and TRBJ1-2; D perhaps matches TRBD1 (6 bases). V was trimmed by 7 bases and J by 7 bases, leaving 19 bases between them. Germline CDR1 is MDHEN and CDR2 is SYDVKM. This CDR3 is 14 amino acids long. The CDR3 spells CASTHIQGEGGYTF. CDR3 sequence (DNA): TGTGCCAGCACCCACATACAGGGAGAGGGTGGCTACACCTTC.

The chain has TRBV18 and TRBJ1-6, with 8 bases fitting TRBD1. From germline, CDR1 is KGHSH and CDR2 LQKENI. Germline trimming cut 6 bases from V and 3 bases from J; bases unmatched to any gene: 4. This CDR3 has 15 amino acids. CDR3 sequence: CASSTDRGYNSPLHF. In DNA, the CDR3 is TGTGCCAGCTCGACTGACAGGGGCTATAATTCACCCCTCCACTTT.